The source of this T cell receptor beta chain is a study of cytomegalovirus exposure and HLA in healthy donors (TCRdb year 2017). Some background on the complete study: According to an earlier analysis of 587 of the donors, some 170 million T cells yielded 100 million or so unique TCR beta sequences and roughly 280 Gb of sequence data. An early release that covered about 640 HLA-typed donors contained approximately 320 gigabases of sequencing data and 80 million or so unique TCR sequences. Of the roughly 390 genotyped donors, 65% to 90% were placed in the genetic ancestry cluster associated with self-reported Caucasian donors. The study aimed to test whether signatures of past pathogen exposure could be identified by cataloging public T cell receptors. The study used immunosequencing to profile the T cell repertoires of approximately 640 subjects and linked those repertoires to cytomegalovirus serostatus. Along with the approximately 650-subject first cohort, a separate validation cohort of approximately 110 different subjects was used. High-throughput TCR immunosequencing, statistical association of individual TCRs with disease status, and machine learning were combined to predict cytomegalovirus infection status. To study patterns of TCR occurrence, a later analysis re-analyzed previously published TCR beta repertoires from 666 donors and added high-resolution HLA genotyping. In the later analysis, no new phenotypic data were used to find candidate immune exposures; instead, reliance was placed on TCR beta sequences and their occurrence across donors. To decide whether each TCR beta V gene segment behaved as functional or pseudogenic, an earlier analysis of approximately 590 of the donors relied on high-throughput TCR beta sequencing. Donor age, sex, ethnicity and CMV serostatus were compiled alongside the repertoire data. A later genetic analysis took genome-wide SNP genotypes for about 65% of the roughly 670 donors and used that subset as a discovery cohort. All discovery cohort repertoires had been generated on a single sequencing platform. HLA typing included class I and class II loci at four-digit resolution. Typing coverage varied by locus: roughly 620-640 donors for A, B, C, DRB1 and DQB1; approximately 560 for DQA1; about 570 for DPA1; roughly 470 for DPB1. A few DR-DQ haplotypes were treated as single units for association and clustering because of strong linkage in the cohort. Among about 400 genotyped donors of the cohort, an average of roughly 230,000 unique TCR beta nucleotide sequences was sequenced per donor, of which 15% to 20% were non-productive.

Library preparation used the immunoSEQ multiplex PCR assay. For the multiplex PCR, a mixture combining 60 forward primers for TCR Vbeta segments and 13 reverse primers for TCR Jbeta segments was used. The CDR3 region of rearranged TCR beta genes was amplified from genomic DNA by a multiplex PCR assay. Amplified TCR beta libraries were sequenced as 87-base-pair reads on the Illumina HiSeq System. The authors' pipeline ran thus. A later analysis counted about 80 million unique TCR beta chains across the 550 to 750 repertoires, and roughly 9.9 million of these chains were shared by at least two donors. Raw reads were error-corrected and collapsed into unique sequences with a nearest-neighbor algorithm that merged closely related sequences to remove PCR and sequencing errors. Alignment of CDR3 sequences to IMGT reference sequences was used to assign V, D and J gene segments. Each retained sequence needed at least a six-nucleotide match to both a V gene segment and a J gene segment. A rearrangement counted as productive if the CDR3 had no stop codons and remained in frame with V and J, and every other rearrangement counted as non-productive. Following IMGT convention, CDR3 was defined as the stretch from the second conserved V-encoded cysteine up to the conserved J-encoded phenylalanine. The earlier analysis of about 570 of the donors excluded any sequence lacking an unambiguous match to a single V gene segment. In an earlier analysis of 450 to 700 of the donors, V segments were called functional above 56.7% productive rearrangements and were called segregating when the between-donor standard deviation exceeded 5%. A statistical classification framework was built to diagnose cytomegalovirus status from the catalog of TCR beta chain sequences. V and J gene assignment, in a later analysis, came from comparing TCR nucleotide sequences with IMGT/GENE-DB human TR gene sequences. A later analysis assigned CDR3 sequences and most-parsimonious VDJ recombination scenarios with the TCRdist pipeline. In a later analysis, each TCR beta chain was defined by its CDR3 amino acid sequence together with its V-gene family, and reads without a unique V-gene family were excluded. As a way to deal with suspected cross-contamination and a sequencing artifact, a later analysis dropped approximately 590 nucleotide sequences that were highly shared and had low generation probability. A later analysis calculated a clonal expansion index for each public chain from normalized within-repertoire ranks of inferred template counts. In a later analysis, generation probabilities were computed using a VDJ recombination model fitted to out-of-frame rearrangements, and the results were checked against IGoR. In a later analysis, TCR-TCR, TCR-HLA and TCR-CMV co-occurrence was scored with hypergeometric tests, and a repertoire-size bias correction was applied to TCR pairs. A later analysis estimated false discovery rates by permuting HLA or CMV assignments 20 times. In a later analysis, co-occurring TCRs were grouped using DBSCAN, with TCRdist sequence similarity added in when clustering inside HLA-allele-positive subsets. Repertoires with fewer than 30,000 or more than 120,000 public chains, plus five repertoires with anomalous nucleotide sharing, were excluded from co-occurrence clustering. TCRdb holds this immuneACCESS table with in-frame rearrangements only. Some clones are missing; in checked studies, unresolved V genes explain under half, and the rest has no known cause. V, J and clone size reflect that table, while D and trimming were determined from the DNA. This sample is represented by 190,000 or so clones; roughly 80% of them were singletons. Together, the top ten hold about 0.7% of the sample.

Measured from the cysteine to the phenylalanine, the CDR3 is 15 residues long. The retained sequence is limited to the CDR3, 45 bases, with the frame set at the first base. CDR1 is given as MNHEY and CDR2 as SVGAGI, both from the germline V gene. V and J are truncated by 2 bases and 2 bases respectively, leaving an intervening sequence of 12 bases. General conclusions and limits of the study: Because some donors lacked HLA typing at each locus, the association tests relied only on the typed subset. Because counts were too low, roughly 17 rarely observed V segments, including chromosome 9 orphons, were left out of the earlier analysis of 500 to 650 of the donors. V-gene and J-gene trimming of TCR beta chains was associated with a missense DCLRE1C variant in a later genetic analysis, and the association was replicated in an independent cohort. In vitro tests confirmed that a few of the cytomegalovirus-associated TCR beta chains recognize cytomegalovirus antigens. Only TCR beta chains were sequenced in this cohort, and the absence of alpha or paired-chain data limited detectable features. When HLA alleles, especially DR and DQ, strongly co-occurred, attributing TCR associations to individual alleles was difficult. A later analysis associated 16,951 TCR beta sequences with specific HLA alleles at a false discovery rate of 0.05. According to a later analysis, parvovirus B19, influenza, CMV and Epstein-Barr virus appeared linked to several top co-occurrence clusters. CMV serostatus was the only immune exposure information available for the cohort. The authors suggested that the approach could potentially be extended to other disease states and immunological phenotypes. Correlated functional status among segregating V segments might be attributable to linkage disequilibrium, but an unknown experimental factor could not be ruled out. According to a later analysis, most CMV-associated TCR beta chains appeared to be HLA-restricted, and the HLA associations seemed to be driven largely by CMV exposure. The study gave a list of about 150 TCR beta chains associated with cytomegalovirus. According to a later analysis, TCR association rates differed among HLA loci, with DRB1 alleles showing the most associated TCRs and HLA-C alleles showing the fewest. Compared with the roughly 670-donor mean, donors in an Asian-associated ancestry cluster had fewer N-insertions in productive TCRs, according to a later genetic analysis. In an earlier analysis of around 600 of the donors, most TCR beta V segments were observed in productive rearrangements about 90% or about 30% of the time, broadly matching IMGT annotations. A further reported finding was that TCR beta sequences accurately predicted the HLA-A and HLA-B alleles for most subjects in the first cohort. A later analysis found that HLA-associated TCR beta chains were more clonally expanded and had lower generation probabilities than equally common non-associated chains. Across donors, most TCR sequences were observed very rarely, whereas some public TCRs were present in many individuals. The sequencing pipeline was judged likely to have produced a cluster of highly shared sequence variants as a technical artifact. The presence/absence analyses assumed that sequencing depth was roughly uniform across donors, and that assumption may not be true. In both the original and validation cohorts, the classifier was reported to diagnose cytomegalovirus status with high specificity and sensitivity. Some IMGT-functional V segments, including TRBV6-2 and TRBV6-3, could not be distinguished by the 87-base-pair reads and were therefore excluded.

The cohort consisted of hundreds of healthy bone marrow donors. At the time of sampling, every cohort member was nominally healthy, though immune exposures that went unrecorded were likely present. The donor was CMV seronegative and was included in the group of a few hundred seronegative cohort members. Each donor provided a peripheral blood sample, and peripheral blood mononuclear cells were used for TCR beta sequencing. Genomic DNA was extracted from the blood cell samples with the Qiagen DNeasy Blood Extraction Kit. Of note for this clone: Its antigen is currently not known. No base quality information exists; no much larger clone differs at one position.

The receptor was derived from a boy between 5 and 17 years old in good health and CMV-seronegative. The chain uses TRBV6-5 and TRBJ1-1; TRBD1 is perhaps the D gene, given 5 matching bases. Sequenced input: PBMCs. The DNA reads TGTGCCAGCAGTTACGGGGCAGGGTTCAACACTGAAGCTTTCTTT. This yields the protein CASSYGAGFNTEAFF.